The 8 T cell receptor beta chains below were found in one sample sequenced in a study of blood T cell repertoires in COVID-19. Using immunoSEQ multiplex PCR, the repertoire was profiled, and TCRdb retains in-frame clones only, with some absent. Of about 160,000 clones in the sample, around 79% are singletons; the top ten hold about 7.8%. The material sequenced was peripheral blood. These receptor sequences come from a woman aged 60-75 years with COVID-19, enrolled during active disease.

This rearrangement joins TRBV18 to TRBJ1-1, with a tentative D call TRBD1 (5 bases). The CDR3 has 17 amino acids. Germline V gene data show CDR1 as KGHSH and CDR2 as LQKENI. The V end was cut by 1 base, the J end by 0 bases, with 15 bases between. The CDR3 protein is CASSPQNGPGMNTEAFF. For the CDR3, the DNA is TGTGCCAGCTCACCACAGAATGGTCCAGGGATGAACACTGAAGCTTTCTTT.

This clone appeared a single time. The chain recombines TRBV19 with TRBJ2-1; 10 positions agree with TRBD2. The CDR3 is 15 amino acids. V shed 8 bases and J 3 bases; nucleotides not matched to a gene: 7. The germline V gene has CDR1 LNHDA and CDR2 SQIVND (reference sequence). In DNA, the CDR3 is TGTGCCAGTGGACCTTCTAGCGGGGGCTACAATGAGCAGTTCTTC. Protein: CASGPSSGGYNEQFF.

The chain recombines TRBV28 with TRBJ1-5; TRBD1 agrees at 9 bases. CDR1 is MDHEN and CDR2 is SYDVKM in the germline V gene. This CDR3 is built from 16 residues. V lost 8 bases to trimming and J lost 2 bases; unmatched junction nucleotides: 10. CDR3 protein: CASATIQGAGNQPQHF. Written as DNA, the CDR3 is TGTGCCAGCGCAACGATACAGGGGGCGGGCAATCAGCCCCAGCATTTT.

In its sample, this clone was seen a few times. J is TRBJ1-1 and V is TRBV5-1, with D possibly being TRBD1 (6 bases). V lost 0 bases and J 3 bases, leaving 9 bases between the germline ends. The CDR3 runs 14 residues. Germline CDR1 and CDR2: SGHRS and YFSETQ. The DNA of the CDR3 is TGCGCCAGCAGCTTGGTGGGGGCGGACACTGAAGCTTTCTTT. Translation gives CASSLVGADTEAFF.

The rearrangement links TRBV28 to TRBJ1-1; TRBD1 agrees at 10 bases. Trimming at V came to 6 bases and at J to 6 bases, leaving 7 bases not matched to a gene. Per the germline V gene, CDR1 is MDHEN and CDR2 is SYDVKM. This CDR3 contains 14 residues. For the CDR3, the DNA is TGTGCCAGCAGGAAAAGACAGGGGGCCTCTGAAGCTTTCTTT. Protein sequence: CASRKRQGASEAFF.

The chain carries TRBV5-1 and TRBJ2-3, with D possibly TRBD2 on 6 matching bases. This CDR3 comprises 15 residues. Germline assignment: CDR1 SGHRS and CDR2 YFSETQ. The V gene lost 3 bases and the J gene lost 1 base, with 12 bases spanning the gap. CDR3 nucleotides: TGCGCCAGCAGCTCCGGGAGTTTCGGCACAGATACGCAGTATTTT. Encoded protein: CASSSGSFGTDTQYF.

The V and J genes are TRBV7-2 and TRBJ1-2; D is unclear. This CDR3 contains 15 residues. Between the trimmed V and J ends, which lost 3 bases and 1 base, there was a span of 12 bases. Germline lookup yields CDR1 SGHTA and CDR2 FQGNSA. CDR3 DNA: TGTGCCAGCAGCTTTACAGAGAACATTAACTATGGCTACACCTTC. Its protein is CASSFTENINYGYTF.

In nucleotides, the CDR3 is TGTGCCAGCAGCTCATCAGACTCTGGGGCCAACGTCCTGACTTTC. As protein: CASSSSDSGANVLTF. The chain combines TRBV7-3 with TRBJ2-6; no firm D call. V lost 4 bases and J 0 bases, leaving 7 bases between the germline ends. This CDR3 is 15 amino acids long. In germline, CDR1 is SGHTA, CDR2 FQGTGA.